This T cell receptor (beta chain) was retrieved from a study of cytomegalovirus exposure and HLA in healthy donors. CDR3 size: 15 residues. Trimming pared 4 bases from V and 4 bases from J, leaving 17 bases between. Germline V gene lookup returns CDR1 SGHRS and CDR2 YFSETQ. Points on this clone: Its target is unknown.

Study-wide results and caveats: There were some V segments, including TRBV6-2 and TRBV6-3, excluded as indistinguishable. Later analysis revealed greater clonal expansion in HLA-associated TCR beta chains than in equally common others. Diagnosis of cytomegalovirus status made by the classifier reportedly showed high specificity and sensitivity.

With 60 Vbeta and 13 Jbeta primers, the PCR was carried out. Assay used: immunoSEQ multiplex PCR; TCRdb lists only in-frame clones, some missing. This table holds under 150,000 clones, 80% found once. This receptor was identified in a woman in her thirties or forties in good health and CMV-seronegative. The chain joins TRBV5-1 to TRBJ1-1; TRBD1 is a possible D gene (5 bases). The specimen sequenced was PBMCs. The CDR3 DNA reads TGCGCCAGCAGCACCGGTGTAATGGGGGGCACTGAAGCTTTCTTT. As protein: CASSTGVMGGTEAFF.